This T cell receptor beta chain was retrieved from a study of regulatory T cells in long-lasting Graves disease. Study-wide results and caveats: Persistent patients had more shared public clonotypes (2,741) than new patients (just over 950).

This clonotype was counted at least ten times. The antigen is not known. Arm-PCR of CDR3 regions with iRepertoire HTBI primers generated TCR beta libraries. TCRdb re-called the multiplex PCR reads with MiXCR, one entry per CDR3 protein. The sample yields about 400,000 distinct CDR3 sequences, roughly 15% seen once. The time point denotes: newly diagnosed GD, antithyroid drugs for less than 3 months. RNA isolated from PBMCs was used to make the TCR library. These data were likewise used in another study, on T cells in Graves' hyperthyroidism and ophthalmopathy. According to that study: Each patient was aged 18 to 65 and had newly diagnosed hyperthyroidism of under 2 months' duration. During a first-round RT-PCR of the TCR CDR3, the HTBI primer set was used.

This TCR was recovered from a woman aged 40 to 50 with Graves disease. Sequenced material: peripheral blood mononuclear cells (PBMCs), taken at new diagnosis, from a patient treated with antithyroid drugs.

CDR3 sequence: CASSSPRWDEQFF. The CDR3 bases are TGTGCCAGCAGTTCGCCACGGTGGGATGAGCAGTTCTTC. The chain employs TRBV6-2 or TRBV6-3 and TRBJ2-1; no clear D gene. CDR1 is MNHEY, CDR2 SVGEGT, per germline. The CDR3 totals 13 residues. Trimming took off 4 bases at V and 8 bases at J, with 12 bases between the two ends.